The clone carrying this T cell receptor beta chain was observed at least ten times. The antigen is unknown. This sample is part of a study of early T cells in non-severe SARS-CoV-2 infection. About the research overall: The input, bulk RNA from unsorted whole blood, was sequenced, and chains were unpaired.

Notes on the study in general: The VDJdb matching leaned toward anti-spike CD8 responses and overlooked private and CD4 specificities.

Germline V gene lookup returns CDR1 SEHNR and CDR2 FQNEAQ (reference sequence). V gave up 5 bases and J gave up 1 base, with 8 bases separating them. The CDR3 consists of 13 residues. As part of library construction, unique molecular identifiers were attached to individual cDNA molecules. TCRdb redid the calling of the 5' RACE reads with MiXCR, one entry per CDR3 protein. The sample holds roughly 65,000 distinct CDR3 sequences, 9% to 15% seen once. This receptor was identified in an adult who was a healthcare worker with PCR-confirmed SARS-CoV-2 infection or an uninfected control (not recorded which). The sample consisted of whole blood. This chain connects TRBV7-9 to TRBJ1-1; D remains ambiguous. CDR3: CASSAIGNTEAFF. The DNA for the CDR3 is TGTGCCAGCAGCGCAATCGGGAACACTGAAGCTTTCTTT.